The clone carrying this T cell receptor beta chain was detected only a few times. Germline V gene sequence: CDR1 SGHRS, CDR2 YFSETQ. Trimming shortened V by 3 bases and J by 0 bases, and 10 bases separated the two germline ends. This CDR3 has 14 amino acids. TCRbeta library construction was performed incorporating unique molecular identifiers. TCRdb fed the PCR reads into MiXCR, producing one record per CDR3 protein. The sample contains a few hundred thousand distinct CDR3 sequences, about 16% of which appear only once. This record belongs to a study of T-cell reconstitution after alpha-beta-depleted transplantation in children.

The gene calls are TRBV5-1 and TRBJ2-7; D unresolved. The sequences come from PBMCs from the stem cell graft donor, collected from the stem cell graft. The TCR was taken from a human donor who donated a stem cell graft to a child with acute lymphoblastic leukemia. The CDR3 DNA reads TGCGCCAGCAGCTCTTTCGGCGTCTCCTACGAGCAGTACTTC. Amino acid sequence: CASSSFGVSYEQYF.